Each of the 27 T cell receptor beta chains below was sequenced from the same sample in a study of metastatic and nonmetastatic thyroid tumors. Among the patients, none had received any treatment before thyroid surgery. With MiXCR, TCRdb called clones anew from the PCR reads. This sample has 25,000 to 35,000 clones, with under 25% found just once. Specimen: blood. The receptors originated from a female donor with papillary thyroid cancer or a benign thyroid nodule (not recorded which). Some clones in this sample may be carry-over from other donors' samples.

Many counts were recorded for this clone. The chain employs TRBV5-1 and TRBJ2-3, with unresolved D. Germline lookup yields CDR1 SGHRS and CDR2 YFSETQ. V was shortened by 0 bases and J by 3 bases, with 11 bases between the two germline ends. This CDR3 spans 15 amino acids. CDR3 sequence reads: CASSLGSHRTDTQYF. In DNA form, the CDR3 reads TGCGCCAGCAGCTTGGGGTCCCACCGGACAGATACGCAGTATTTT.

This clone was observed many times. The genes are TRBV20-1 and TRBJ2-7, with TRBD1 identical over 7 bases. Per the germline V gene, CDR1 is DFQATT and CDR2 is SNEGSKA (reference sequence). This CDR3 contains 13 residues. The V gene end was trimmed by 1 base and the J gene end by 7 bases; junction bases not matched to a gene: 7. CDR3 sequence (DNA): TGCAGTGCTAGAGTCAGGGGGTTCGGTGAGCAGTACTTC. Protein: CSARVRGFGEQYF.

This clone came up many times. The chain links TRBV20-1 to TRBJ2-5; a possible D gene is TRBD1 (7 bases). The CDR3 is made up of 13 amino acids. Looked up from germline, CDR1 is DFQATT and CDR2 is SNEGSKA (reference sequence). The V gene lost 4 bases and the J gene lost 4 bases, with 13 bases spanning the gap. The CDR3 region is CSAKGQGGETQYF. The CDR3 bases are TGCAGTGCTAAAGGGCAGGGGGGAGAGACCCAGTACTTC.

The sample holds many counts of this clone. The chain employs TRBV4-1 and TRBJ2-2; 10 bases line up with TRBD1. CDR3 size: 16 residues. CDR1 and CDR2 (germline): MGHRA, YSYEKL. Trimming at V came to 1 base and at J to 5 bases, leaving 4 bases not matched to a gene. Here the CDR3 reads CASSQAGTGVTGELFF. The DNA of the CDR3 is TGCGCCAGCAGCCAAGCAGGGACAGGGGTAACCGGGGAGCTGTTTTTT.

The chain recombines TRBV20-1 with TRBJ2-7, with TRBD2 matching over 11 bases. V dropped 7 bases and J dropped 2; count of bases not matched to a gene: 25. CDR1 DFQATT and CDR2 SNEGSKA come from the germline V gene (reference sequence). The CDR3 spans 20 residues. Written as DNA, the CDR3 is TGCAGTGGTACCGATCAACTAGGTAGCGGGAGGGCCTCGGTGACCTACGAGCAGTACTTC. Translated: CSGTDQLGSGRASVTYEQYF.

The chain uses TRBV9 and TRBJ2-1; D is perhaps TRBD2 (5 bases). V was cut by 2 bases and J by 1 base, with 16 bases left in between. The germline gives CDR1 SGDLS, CDR2 YYNGEE. This CDR3 spans 17 amino acids. The DNA of the CDR3 is TGTGCCAGCAGCGTGGGAGCGGCGGCAGAGTCCTACAATGAGCAGTTCTTC. It yields the protein CASSVGAAAESYNEQFF.

V gene TRBV14 combines with J gene TRBJ1-3; D is unclear. The ends were cut back, 4 bases at V and 1 base at J, with 11 bases in the middle. The CDR3 has 15 residues. Germline loops: CDR1 SGHDN, CDR2 FVKESK. CDR3 in amino acids: CASSRLGTSGNTIYF. CDR3 nucleotide sequence: TGTGCCAGCAGCCGACTGGGCACATCTGGAAACACCATATATTTT.

This clone was picked up many times. This chain connects TRBV6-1 to TRBJ2-1, with 12 nucleotides matching TRBD2. The CDR3 is 15 amino acids. Germline V CDR1 and CDR2: MNHNS, SASEGT. V was clipped by 6 bases and J by 9 bases; unmatched bases: 9. CDR3 sequence: CASSRLAGAPREQFF. Written as DNA, the CDR3 is TGTGCCAGCAGCCGACTAGCGGGAGCGCCCCGTGAGCAGTTCTTC.

This chain joins TRBV28 and TRBJ2-3, with D perhaps TRBD2 (6 bases). V was pared by 4 bases and J by 6 bases, with 17 bases between. The CDR3 is made up of 15 amino acids. Germline CDR1 is MDHEN and CDR2 is SYDVKM. CDR3 protein: CASSWRERRADTQYF. For the CDR3, the DNA is TGTGCCAGCAGTTGGAGGGAACGGCGGGCGGATACGCAGTATTTT.

The rearrangement links TRBV11-2 to TRBJ2-1; 11 bases align to TRBD2. The germline gives CDR1 SGHAT, CDR2 FQNNGV. The J segment lost 4 bases and the V segment lost 6 bases, leaving 8 bases of the junction unmatched. This CDR3 comprises 16 residues. Here the CDR3 reads CASSHISGRVYNEQFF. CDR3 bases: TGTGCCAGCAGTCACATTAGCGGGAGGGTGTACAATGAGCAGTTCTTC.

The rearrangement uses TRBV5-1 and TRBJ2-2; no clear D gene. Trimming stripped 0 bases from V and 0 bases from J, with 3 bases between. From germline, CDR1 is SGHRS and CDR2 YFSETQ. The CDR3 totals 14 residues. CDR3 in DNA: TGCGCCAGCAGCTTGGTTGCGAACACCGGGGAGCTGTTTTTT. Protein sequence: CASSLVANTGELFF.

This rearrangement joins TRBV11-2 to TRBJ2-3; 8 nucleotides align to TRBD1. The CDR3 length is 16 residues. V lost 5 bases, J lost 2 bases, and 9 bases stayed unmatched. Germline-derived CDR1 and CDR2 are SGHAT and FQNNGV. The CDR3 is CASSARQGWITDTQYF. In DNA form, the CDR3 reads TGTGCCAGCAGCGCGCGACAGGGGTGGATCACAGATACGCAGTATTTT.

This clone has more than one count but fewer than ten. Additional DNA sequences in this sample encode the identical CDR3. This sequence joins TRBV4-1 and TRBJ2-3; TRBD2 matches at 10 bases. CDR1 is MGHRA, CDR2 YSYEKL, per germline. V was clipped by 4 bases and J by 1 base; unmatched bases: 5. The CDR3 covers 16 residues. The CDR3: CASSPEGTSGTDTQYF. CDR3 nucleotides: TGCGCCAGCAGCCCCGAAGGGACTAGCGGCACAGATACGCAGTATTTT.

This clone occurred many times. This chain connects TRBV3-1 to TRBJ1-4; D perhaps matches TRBD1 (5 bases). The germline CDR1 and CDR2 sequences are LGHDT and YNNKEL (reference sequence). Between the trimmed V and J ends, which lost 2 bases and 10 bases, there was a span of 17 bases. This CDR3 is built from 15 residues. CDR3 coding DNA: TGTGCCAGCAGCCAAAAGGGACTCTCGGGGCGAAAACTGTTTTTT. Translating gives CASSQKGLSGRKLFF.

This clone was observed a handful of times. The chain uses TRBV11-2 and TRBJ2-1, with no clear D. The CDR3 has 16 residues. Germline lookup yields CDR1 SGHAT and CDR2 FQNNGV. V gave up 5 bases and J gave up 0 bases, with 14 bases separating them. The CDR3, as DNA: TGTGCCAGCAGCGCACGACTCGGCGGCTCCTACAATGAGCAGTTCTTC. It codes for CASSARLGGSYNEQFF.

The sample holds many counts of this clone. This chain connects TRBV7-3 to TRBJ2-5; possibly TRBD1 or TRBD2 for D (5 bases each). With 5 bases removed from V and 0 bases from J, the gap between germline ends came to 10 bases. Germline V gene lookup returns CDR1 SGHTA and CDR2 FQGTGA. The CDR3 is 14 amino acids. Here the CDR3 DNA reads TGTGCCAGCAGCCCCCGGGGCGACCAAGAGACCCAGTACTTC. This gives the protein CASSPRGDQETQYF.

A few counts support this clone. One base away lies a much larger clone, so this may be a sequencing read error. This chain connects TRBV9 to TRBJ2-1, with no clear D. The CDR3 loop spans 10 amino acids. V gave up 7 bases and J gave up 7 bases, with 6 bases separating them. Germline lookup yields CDR1 SGDLS and CDR2 YYNGEE. CDR3 sequence reads: CASSWNEQFF. In DNA, the CDR3 is TGTGCCAGCTCCTGGAATGAGCAGTTCTTC.

This clone was found many times. This chain uses TRBV5-4 with TRBJ2-3; D unresolved. Germline loops: CDR1 SGHNT, CDR2 YYREEE (reference sequence). V was clipped by 1 base and J by 2 bases, with 14 bases between them. The CDR3 extends over 16 amino acids. The CDR3 DNA reads TGTGCCAGCAGCTTGCTCACTTCGGGTTCCACAGATACGCAGTATTTT. Translation gives CASSLLTSGSTDTQYF.

This clone was observed many times. The CDR3 region is CAISESEATNTGELFF. The CDR3, as DNA: TGTGCCATCAGTGAGTCGGAAGCGACGAACACCGGGGAGCTGTTTTTT. The rearrangement uses TRBV10-3 and TRBJ2-2; D is unresolved. With 0 bases removed from V and 0 bases from J, the gap between germline ends came to 8 bases. CDR3 length: 16 amino acids. CDR1 and CDR2 from the germline V gene are ENHRY and SYGVKD.

This clone showed up many times. V usage is TRBV7-2 and J usage is TRBJ2-3; a weak D match, TRBD1 (5 bases). CDR3 length: 15 amino acids. Germline loops: CDR1 SGHTA, CDR2 FQGNSA. Deletions cut 4 bases from V and 0 bases from J, with 11 bases between. This CDR3 reads CASSWSGKSTDTQYF. Here the CDR3 DNA reads TGTGCCAGCAGCTGGTCAGGGAAGAGCACAGATACGCAGTATTTT.

This clone was counted between two and nine times. The chain uses TRBV6-2 or TRBV6-3 and TRBJ2-1; 9 bases are a match to TRBD2. After removal of 8 bases from V and 4 bases from J, the junction contained 21 bases not matched to a gene. Germline CDR1 MNHEY, CDR2 SVGEGT. CDR3 length equals 19 residues. This CDR3 is CASGFYNLTGTSNYNEQFF. CDR3 coding DNA: TGTGCCAGCGGGTTCTACAACCTCACCGGGACTAGCAATTACAATGAGCAGTTCTTC.

This clone was detected ten times or more. V gene TRBV3-2 combines with J gene TRBJ1-2; the table's D call, TRBD1, was not checked against the DNA. TRBV3-2 is labeled a pseudogene. The CDR3 is 17 amino acids. The CDR3 sequence: CASRQTEQGFSNYGYTF. In DNA, the CDR3 is TGTGCCAGCAGACAAACGGAACAGGGGTTTTCTAACTATGGCTACACCTTC.

This clone was recorded at least ten times. The J gene is TRBJ1-1, the V gene TRBV5-8; TRBD1 agrees at 8 bases. V lost 4 bases, J lost 7 bases, and 12 bases stayed unmatched. Per germline, CDR1 SGHTS and CDR2 YDEGEE. The CDR3 length is 15 residues. DNA for the CDR3: TGTGCCAGCAGCGCGCAGGGGGCCCCAAGGATTGAAGCTTTCTTT. Its protein product is CASSAQGAPRIEAFF.

This clone is medium-sized within its sample. The chain uses TRBV6-1 and TRBJ2-1; 9 nucleotides line up with TRBD2. The CDR3 loop spans 15 amino acids. J was trimmed by 6 bases and V by 0 bases; bases with no gene match: 3. Germline V gives CDR1 MNHNS, CDR2 SASEGT. CDR3 DNA: TGTGCCAGCAGTGAAGCTGGCGGGAGGGCCAATGAGCAGTTCTTC. Translated, it gives CASSEAGGRANEQFF.

This clone was observed many times. This CDR3 is also generated by other DNA sequences in the sample. The V call is TRBV11-3, the J call TRBJ2-2, with 7 bases lining up with TRBD1. The CDR3 has 14 residues. The J segment lost 4 bases and the V segment lost 1 base, leaving 0 bases of the junction unmatched. The germline CDR1 and CDR2 sequences are SGHNT and YENEEA. The CDR3 region is CASSLAGGTGELFF. The CDR3 nucleotides read TGTGCCAGCAGCTTAGCAGGGGGCACCGGGGAGCTGTTTTTT.

This clone was picked up a small number of times. The chain combines TRBV2 with TRBJ1-1; TRBD1 matches at 10 bases. Germline CDR1 is SNHLY and CDR2 is FYNNEI. V lost 9 bases and J lost 10; bases outside the gene matches: 11. The CDR3 covers 13 residues. The CDR3 DNA is TGTGCCAGAGCCGGGACAGGGGATTCGGGAGCTTTCTTT. Translation: CARAGTGDSGAFF.

For this clone: With a much larger clone just one base away, this may be a read error. In the same sample, other DNA sequences code for this CDR3. The rearrangement links TRBV9 to TRBJ2-3; D gene unclear. The germline V gene has CDR1 SGDLS and CDR2 YYNGEE. Trimming shortened V by 4 bases and J by 2 bases, and 11 bases separated the two germline ends. This CDR3 region has 14 residues. The CDR3 region is CASSPPGNTDTQYF. In nucleotides, the CDR3 is TGTGCCAGCAGCCCCCCGGGTAACACAGATACGCAGTATTTT.